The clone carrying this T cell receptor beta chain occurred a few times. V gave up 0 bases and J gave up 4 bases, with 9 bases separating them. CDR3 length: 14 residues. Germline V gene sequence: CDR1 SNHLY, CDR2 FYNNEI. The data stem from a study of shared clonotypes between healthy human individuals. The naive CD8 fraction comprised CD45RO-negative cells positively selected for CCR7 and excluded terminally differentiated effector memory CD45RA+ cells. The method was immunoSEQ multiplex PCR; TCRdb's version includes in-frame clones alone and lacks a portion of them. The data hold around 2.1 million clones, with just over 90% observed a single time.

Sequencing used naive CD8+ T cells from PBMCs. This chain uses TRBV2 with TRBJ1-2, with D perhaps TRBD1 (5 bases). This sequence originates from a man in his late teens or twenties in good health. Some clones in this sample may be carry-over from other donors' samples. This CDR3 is CASSEARGPYGYTF. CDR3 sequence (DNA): TGTGCCAGCAGTGAAGCGCGGGGCCCCTATGGCTACACCTTC.